Below are 27 T cell receptor beta chains sequenced from a single sample in a study of response to subunit inactivated influenza vaccine. One entry per CDR3 protein, called by TCRdb with MiXCR from the RT-PCR reads. Counted here are 540,000 or so distinct CDR3 sequences, 10% to 15% occurring once; the ten biggest clones make up over 10%. This material consisted of PBMCs from blood, taken about 40 days after vaccination. These receptor sequences come from a man in his forties or fifties who received an inactivated influenza vaccine.

The V gene is TRBV5-1, the J gene TRBJ1-1; possible D gene TRBD1, 6 bases. CDR3 length: 15 amino acids. Trimming took off 3 bases at V and 1 base at J, with 13 bases between the two ends. The germline CDR1 and CDR2 sequences are SGHRS and YFSETQ. CDR3 bases: TGCGCCAGCAGCTCCACCGGGACAAAGAACACTGAAGCTTTCTTT. As protein: CASSSTGTKNTEAFF. The variable domain in full, completed from reference TRBV5-1 and TRBJ1-1, reads KAGVTQTPRYLIKTRGQQVTLSCSPISGHRSVSWYQQTPGQGLQFLFEYFSETQRNKGNFPGRFSGRQFSNSRSEMNVSTLELGDSALYLCASSSTGTKNTEAFFGQGTRLTVV.

In this sample, this clonotype turned up a few times. This chain links TRBV29-1 with TRBJ2-7; a possible D gene is TRBD2 (7 bases). Germline-derived CDR1 and CDR2 are SQVTM and ANQGSEA. This CDR3 has 12 residues. Trimming took off 7 bases at V and 7 bases at J, with 17 bases between the two ends. CDR3 amino acids: CSARDGGLEQYF. The CDR3 DNA sequence: TGCAGCGCCCGGGACGGGGGGCTTGAGCAGTACTTC.

The V gene is TRBV12-3 or TRBV12-4, the J gene TRBJ2-1, with a weak D call TRBD2 (6 bases). V dropped 3 bases and J dropped 8 bases, with 20 bases sitting between them. This CDR3 comprises 16 residues. The CDR3 DNA is TGTGCCAGCAGTTTTGGGCCTATCCGGGGGAACGATGAGCAGTTCTTC. Protein product: CASSFGPIRGNDEQFF.

This clonotype was picked up many times. The J gene is TRBJ2-2, the V gene TRBV9; D ambiguous. The CDR3 covers 13 residues. The V end lost 0 bases, the J end lost 1 base, and 1 base lay between the germline ends. The germline CDR1 and CDR2 sequences are SGDLS and YYNGEE. The CDR3 sequence is CASSVGNTGELFF. The CDR3 bases are TGTGCCAGCAGCGTAGGGAACACCGGGGAGCTGTTTTTT.

V and J are TRBV6-1 and TRBJ2-1, with D uncertain. The germline CDR1 and CDR2 sequences are MNHNS and SASEGT. The CDR3 covers 16 residues. Trimming left V 5 bases short and J 0 bases short, with 14 bases between. The CDR3 protein is CASSYSARSSYNEQFF. The CDR3 region has the DNA TGTGCCAGCAGTTACTCCGCCCGAAGCTCCTACAATGAGCAGTTCTTC.

A few counts support this clonotype. As DNA, the CDR3 is TGTGCCAGCAGTGAATGGGACGTGGCCCGTGGGGATGAGCAGTTCTTC. It specifies CASSEWDVARGDEQFF. J is TRBJ2-1 and V is TRBV25-1; D possibly matches TRBD1 or TRBD2 (5 bases each). The CDR3 extends over 16 amino acids. With 1 base removed from V and 8 bases from J, the gap between germline ends came to 18 bases. Per germline, CDR1 MGHDK and CDR2 SYGVNS.

J is TRBJ2-7 and V is TRBV20-1, with 10 bases lining up with TRBD2. Losses at the gene ends were 6 bases for V and 7 bases for J; bases not matched to a gene: 12. The CDR3 totals 14 residues. From germline, CDR1 is DFQATT and CDR2 SNEGSKA (reference sequence). CDR3 coding DNA: TGCAGTGCAAGAACTAGCGGGGTCTGGGATGAGCAGTACTTC. Its translation: CSARTSGVWDEQYF.

This sequence joins TRBV12-3 or TRBV12-4 and TRBJ1-1; TRBD1 might be the D (5 bases). Trimming took 3 bases from V and 0 from J, leaving 11 bases between them. The CDR3 has 15 amino acids. The CDR3 is CASSFSGRMNTEAFF. The CDR3, as DNA: TGTGCCAGCAGTTTTTCGGGGCGGATGAACACTGAAGCTTTCTTT.

As regards this clonotype: A clone one base away is much larger, so this may be a read error. V usage is TRBV20-1 and J usage is TRBJ2-1; TRBD2 matches 7 bases. The CDR3 is 14 amino acids. Trimming removed 0 bases from V and 15 bases from J; junction bases left unmatched: 14. In germline, CDR1 is DFQATT, CDR2 SNEGSKA (reference sequence). The CDR3 bases are TGCAGTGCTAGAGATCTGTTTGAGGGAGGGCCCCCGTTCTTC. Its translation is CSARDLFEGGPPFF.

This clonotype was observed many times. The rearrangement uses TRBV12-3 or TRBV12-4 and TRBJ2-7, with D perhaps matching TRBD1 or TRBD2 (5 bases each). V shed 1 base and J shed 3 bases, with 10 bases lying between them. The CDR3 has 14 amino acids. CDR3 in DNA: TGTGCCAGCAGTTTAGGCAGGGCGGGCTACGAGCAGTACTTC. Translation gives CASSLGRAGYEQYF.

This chain uses TRBV20-1 with TRBJ2-5; D unclear. Germline V lookup: CDR1 DFQATT, CDR2 SNEGSKA (reference sequence). The CDR3 runs 14 residues. V lost 1 base and J lost 1, with 10 bases in between. This CDR3 is CSARVPRGQETQYF. CDR3 sequence (DNA): TGCAGTGCTAGAGTTCCGAGAGGCCAAGAGACCCAGTACTTC.

This clonotype was seen only a few times. The rearrangement uses TRBV4-3 and TRBJ2-1, with D hard to call. The germline CDR1 and CDR2 sequences are LGHNA and YSLEER. The CDR3 runs 15 residues. The V end was cut by 1 base, the J end by 4 bases, with 11 bases between. CDR3 loop: CASSQAVGEYNEQFF. CDR3 nucleotides: TGCGCCAGCAGCCAAGCTGTGGGCGAGTACAATGAGCAGTTCTTC.

This clonotype was observed a handful of times. This sequence joins TRBV20-1 and TRBJ2-3; D gene unclear. Looked up from germline, CDR1 is DFQATT and CDR2 is SNEGSKA (reference sequence). This CDR3 has 15 residues. V was trimmed by 3 bases and J by 4 bases, leaving 17 bases between them. The CDR3: CSASNDQPGPDTQYF. The CDR3 bases are TGCAGTGCTAGTAATGATCAGCCCGGACCAGATACGCAGTATTTT.

The chain uses TRBV7-9 and TRBJ2-5; TRBD2 is a possible D gene (6 bases). V dropped 7 bases and J dropped 3 bases, with 12 bases sitting between them. This CDR3 has 13 amino acids. The germline V gene has CDR1 SEHNR and CDR2 FQNEAQ (reference sequence). The CDR3 sequence is CASTGGAKETQYF. The CDR3 bases are TGTGCCAGCACCGGCGGGGCTAAAGAGACCCAGTACTTC.

This clonotype has only a few counts. The genes are TRBV2 and TRBJ2-3; D gene unclear. V dropped 8 bases and J dropped 0 bases, with 21 bases sitting between them. The germline V gene has CDR1 SNHLY and CDR2 FYNNEI. This CDR3 contains 17 residues. This CDR3 is CASWPRRSHLSTDTQYF. CDR3 nucleotide sequence: TGTGCCAGCTGGCCCAGGAGATCTCACCTTAGCACAGATACGCAGTATTTT.

This clonotype has a handful of counts. The CDR3 coding sequence is TGTGCCAGCAGTCCCCGACAGAAAGTCCAAGAGACCCAGTACTTC. As protein: CASSPRQKVQETQYF. The rearrangement uses TRBV12-3 or TRBV12-4 and TRBJ2-5; a possible D gene is TRBD1 (5 bases). There are 15 residues in the CDR3. V was trimmed by 5 bases and J by 1 base, leaving 14 bases between them.

This clonotype was picked up many times. This chain links TRBV20-1 with TRBJ2-7; D unclear. The CDR3 has 14 amino acids. The germline CDR1 and CDR2 sequences are DFQATT and SNEGSKA (reference sequence). The germline V and J ends were trimmed by 1 base and 3 bases, with 13 bases remaining between them. CDR3 DNA: TGCAGTGCTAGAGGTGGCGCCGATTACTACGAGCAGTACTTC. Amino acid sequence: CSARGGADYYEQYF.

A few counts support this clonotype. The rearrangement uses TRBV10-3 and TRBJ2-7; 8 nucleotides line up with TRBD1. V gave up 10 bases and J gave up 3 bases; unmatched junction bases: 8. Germline CDR1 is ENHRY and CDR2 is SYGVKD. The CDR3 is made up of 13 amino acids. The CDR3 nucleotides read TGTGCCAATGCGGACAGGGTGGACTACGAGCAGTACTTC. It specifies CANADRVDYEQYF.

The V and J genes are TRBV4-3 and TRBJ2-3; tentative D call: TRBD2 (5 bases). This CDR3 region has 12 residues. Germline lookup yields CDR1 LGHNA and CDR2 YSLEER. Trimming removed 0 bases at V and 10 bases at J, with 8 bases between. The chain's CDR3 is CASSQEGSAQYF. In nucleotides, the CDR3 is TGCGCCAGCAGCCAAGAGGGGAGCGCGCAGTATTTT.

This clonotype was picked up a small number of times. This chain uses TRBV21-1 with TRBJ2-3; TRBD1, the table's D call, was not compared with the DNA. TRBV21-1 is classified as a pseudogene. The CDR3 runs 18 residues. The CDR3 here is CASSKAKQGEISTDTQYF. The CDR3 DNA follows: TGTGCCAGCAGCAAAGCTAAGCAGGGGGAGATTAGCACAGATACGCAGTATTTT.

V is TRBV9 and J is TRBJ1-6; D remains unclear. Trimming left V 3 bases short and J 11 bases short, with 12 bases between. Germline CDR1 is SGDLS and CDR2 is YYNGEE. This CDR3 comprises 13 residues. This CDR3 reads CASSGNNFPPLHF. The CDR3, as DNA: TGTGCCAGCAGCGGCAACAACTTTCCACCCCTCCACTTT.

This clonotype was seen at least ten times. The chain joins TRBV24-1 to TRBJ2-3; D remains ambiguous. The germline V gene has CDR1 KGHDR and CDR2 SFDVKD. V lost 4 bases and J lost 0, with 13 bases in between. The CDR3 is made up of 16 amino acids. The CDR3 loop reads CATSEDGRSSTDTQYF. CDR3 in DNA: TGTGCCACCAGTGAGGACGGACGGTCTAGCACAGATACGCAGTATTTT.

Details on this clonotype: Here the CDR3 omits its conserved ending phenylalanine or tryptophan, so a read error is the likely source. The V gene is TRBV2, the J gene TRBJ2-3, with D maybe TRBD1 (5 bases). V was trimmed by 1 base and J by 1 base, leaving 6 bases between them. Germline values: CDR1 SNHLY, CDR2 FYNNEI. This CDR3 region has 14 residues. This CDR3 is CASSEGRGTDTQYL. DNA for the CDR3: TGTGCCAGCAGTGAAGGCAGGGGCACAGATACGCAGTATCTT.

This clonotype was found a few times. This sequence joins TRBV5-1 and TRBJ2-1; 8 bases agree with TRBD2. The CDR3 consists of 16 residues. CDR1 SGHRS and CDR2 YFSETQ come from the germline V gene. Unmatched junction bases numbered 6, after V lost 0 bases and J lost 4 bases. The CDR3 region has the DNA TGCGCCAGCAGCTTGGTCGGGGGGGCGGGGTACAATGAGCAGTTCTTC. Its protein product is CASSLVGGAGYNEQFF.

The chain is built from TRBV20-1 and TRBJ2-1, with D unclear. V was cut by 0 bases and J by 15 bases, with 12 bases left in between. Germline lookup yields CDR1 DFQATT and CDR2 SNEGSKA (reference sequence). The CDR3 is made up of 11 amino acids. The CDR3: CSARDAPVLFF. The CDR3 coding sequence is TGCAGTGCTAGAGATGCGCCAGTACTGTTCTTC.

The chain carries TRBV20-1 and TRBJ2-3; possible D gene TRBD2, 5 bases. V dropped 3 bases and J dropped 4 bases, with 20 bases sitting between them. Germline CDR1 DFQATT, CDR2 SNEGSKA (reference sequence). The CDR3 covers 16 residues. CDR3 region: CSARTLGGPRADTQYF. In DNA form, the CDR3 reads TGCAGTGCTAGGACCCTAGGCGGGCCGAGAGCAGATACGCAGTATTTT.

The chain links TRBV24-1 to TRBJ2-2; 8 bases align to TRBD1. V was pared by 6 bases and J by 1 base, with 6 bases of the junction left unmatched. This CDR3 is 16 amino acids long. Germline assignment: CDR1 KGHDR and CDR2 SFDVKD. CDR3 in amino acids: CATSPPGTGNTGELFF. In nucleotides, the CDR3 is TGTGCCACCAGTCCGCCCGGGACAGGGAACACCGGGGAGCTGTTTTTT.